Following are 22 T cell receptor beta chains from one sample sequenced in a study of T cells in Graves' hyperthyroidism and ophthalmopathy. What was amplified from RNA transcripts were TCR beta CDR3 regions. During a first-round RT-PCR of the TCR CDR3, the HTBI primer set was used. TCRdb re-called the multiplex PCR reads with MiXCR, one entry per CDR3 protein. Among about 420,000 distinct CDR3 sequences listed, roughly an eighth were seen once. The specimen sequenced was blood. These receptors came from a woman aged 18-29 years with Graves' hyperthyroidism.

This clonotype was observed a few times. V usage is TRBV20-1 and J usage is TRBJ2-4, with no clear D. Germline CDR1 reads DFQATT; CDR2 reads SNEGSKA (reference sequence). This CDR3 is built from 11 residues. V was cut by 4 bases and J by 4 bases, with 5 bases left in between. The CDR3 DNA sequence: TGCAGTGCTAAGACGAAAAACATTCAGTACTTC. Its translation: CSAKTKNIQYF.

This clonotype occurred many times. CDR3 sequence reads: CASKGLADPTDTQYF. CDR3 nucleotides: TGTGCCAGCAAAGGCCTAGCGGATCCCACAGATACGCAGTATTTT. The rearrangement uses TRBV2 and TRBJ2-3, with 7 nucleotides matching TRBD2. With V trimmed by 7 bases and J by 2 bases, 9 bases remained unmatched. The germline CDR1 and CDR2 sequences are SNHLY and FYNNEI. This CDR3 is 15 amino acids long.

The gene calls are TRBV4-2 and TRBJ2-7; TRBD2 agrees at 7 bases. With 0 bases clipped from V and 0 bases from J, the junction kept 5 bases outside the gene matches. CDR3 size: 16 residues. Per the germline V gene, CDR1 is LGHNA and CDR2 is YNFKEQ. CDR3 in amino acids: CASSQDWASGSYEQYF. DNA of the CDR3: TGTGCCAGCAGCCAAGATTGGGCTAGCGGCTCCTACGAGCAGTACTTC.

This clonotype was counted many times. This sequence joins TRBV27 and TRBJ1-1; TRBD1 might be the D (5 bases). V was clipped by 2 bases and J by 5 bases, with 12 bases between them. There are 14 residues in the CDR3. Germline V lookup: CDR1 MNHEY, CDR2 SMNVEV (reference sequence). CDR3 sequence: CASSLDPRETEAFF. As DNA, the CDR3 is TGTGCCAGCAGTTTAGATCCCAGGGAAACTGAAGCTTTCTTT.

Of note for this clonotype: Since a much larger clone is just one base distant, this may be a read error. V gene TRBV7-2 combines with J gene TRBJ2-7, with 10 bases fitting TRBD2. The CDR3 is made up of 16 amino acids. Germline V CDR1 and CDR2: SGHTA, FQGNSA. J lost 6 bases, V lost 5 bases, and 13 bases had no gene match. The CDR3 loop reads CASSPQEAGGPPEQYF. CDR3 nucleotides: TGTGCCAGCAGCCCCCAGGAAGCGGGAGGGCCGCCCGAGCAGTACTTC.

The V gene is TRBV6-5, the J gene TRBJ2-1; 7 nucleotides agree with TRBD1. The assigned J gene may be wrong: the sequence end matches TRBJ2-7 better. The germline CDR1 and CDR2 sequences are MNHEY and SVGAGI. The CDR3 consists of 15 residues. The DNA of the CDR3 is TGTGCCAGCAGTTACTGGCAGGGGGTCAGCAATGAGCAGTACTTC. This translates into CASSYWQGVSNEQYF.

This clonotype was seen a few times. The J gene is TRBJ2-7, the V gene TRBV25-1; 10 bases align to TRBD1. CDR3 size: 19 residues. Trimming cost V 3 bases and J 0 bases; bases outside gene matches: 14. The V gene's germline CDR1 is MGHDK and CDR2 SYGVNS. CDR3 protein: CASSERDRGFKNSSYEQYF. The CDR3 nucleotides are TGTGCCAGCAGTGAGCGGGACAGGGGCTTTAAGAACAGCTCCTACGAGCAGTACTTC.

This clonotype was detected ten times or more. CDR3 sequence reads: CAWSRNRNTGELFF. CDR3 in DNA: TGTGCCTGGAGTCGGAACAGGAACACCGGGGAGCTGTTTTTT. The rearrangement uses TRBV30 and TRBJ2-2, with D uncertain. The CDR3 is 14 amino acids. V lost 2 bases and J lost 1, with 8 bases in between. The germline V gene encodes CDR1 GTSNPN and CDR2 SVGIG (reference sequence).

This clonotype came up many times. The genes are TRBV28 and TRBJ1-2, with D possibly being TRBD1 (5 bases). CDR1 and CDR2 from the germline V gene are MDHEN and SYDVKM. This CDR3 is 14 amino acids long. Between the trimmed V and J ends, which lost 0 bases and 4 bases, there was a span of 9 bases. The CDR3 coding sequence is TGTGCCAGCAGTTTATGGACAGTGACCTATGGCTACACCTTC. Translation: CASSLWTVTYGYTF.

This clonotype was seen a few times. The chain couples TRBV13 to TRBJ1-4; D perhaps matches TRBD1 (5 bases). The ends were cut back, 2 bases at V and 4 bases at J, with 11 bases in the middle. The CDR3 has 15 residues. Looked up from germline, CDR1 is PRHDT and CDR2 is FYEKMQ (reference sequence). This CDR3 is CASSLSGWGNEKLFF. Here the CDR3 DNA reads TGTGCCAGCAGCTTATCAGGGTGGGGTAATGAAAAACTGTTTTTT.

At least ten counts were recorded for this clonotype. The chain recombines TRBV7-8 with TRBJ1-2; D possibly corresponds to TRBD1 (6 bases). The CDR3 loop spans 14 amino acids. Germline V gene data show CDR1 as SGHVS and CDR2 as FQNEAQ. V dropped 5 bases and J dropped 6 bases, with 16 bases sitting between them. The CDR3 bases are TGTGCCAGCAGCCCCAGGCTGGGGGCGAATGGCTACACCTTC. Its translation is CASSPRLGANGYTF.

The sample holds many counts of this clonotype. CDR3 in DNA: TGTGCCAGCAGCCCCCCCGGGACGGGAAAAGAGACCCAGTACTTC. It encodes CASSPPGTGKETQYF. The V gene is TRBV13, the J gene TRBJ2-5; possibly TRBD1 or TRBD2 for D (5 bases each). CDR3 length equals 15 residues. CDR1 is PRHDT and CDR2 is FYEKMQ in the germline V gene (reference sequence). Deletions cut 5 bases from V and 3 bases from J, with 16 bases between.

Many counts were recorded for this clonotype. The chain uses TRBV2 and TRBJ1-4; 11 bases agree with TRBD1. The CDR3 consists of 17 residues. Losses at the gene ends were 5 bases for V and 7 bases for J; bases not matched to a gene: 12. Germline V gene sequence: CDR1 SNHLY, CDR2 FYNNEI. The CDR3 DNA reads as TGTGCCAGCAGTCCTTCGGGGACAGGGGGAGGTCGTGAAAAACTGTTTTTT. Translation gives CASSPSGTGGGREKLFF.

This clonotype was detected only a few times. This chain's CDR3 is CASSPGDRTSGANVLTF. CDR3 bases: TGCGCCAGCAGCCCGGGGGACAGAACCTCTGGGGCCAACGTCCTGACTTTC. The V call is TRBV5-1, the J call TRBJ2-6, with a tentative D call TRBD1 (7 bases). The V gene's germline CDR1 is SGHRS and CDR2 YFSETQ. This CDR3 contains 17 residues. Trimming cost V 4 bases and J 0 bases, with 14 bases left between them. The complete variable domain, with remaining parts taken from reference TRBV5-1 and TRBJ2-6, reads KAGVTQTPRYLIKTRGQQVTLSCSPISGHRSVSWYQQTPGQGLQFLFEYFSETQRNKGNFPGRFSGRQFSNSRSEMNVSTLELGDSALYLCASSPGDRTSGANVLTFGAGSRLTVL.

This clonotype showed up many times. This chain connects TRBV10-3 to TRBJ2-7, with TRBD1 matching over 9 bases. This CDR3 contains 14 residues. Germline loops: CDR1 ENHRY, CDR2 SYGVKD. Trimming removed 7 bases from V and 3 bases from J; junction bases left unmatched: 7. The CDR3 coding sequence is TGTGCCATCACCAAAGGACAGGGGAACTACGAGCAGTACTTC. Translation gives CAITKGQGNYEQYF.

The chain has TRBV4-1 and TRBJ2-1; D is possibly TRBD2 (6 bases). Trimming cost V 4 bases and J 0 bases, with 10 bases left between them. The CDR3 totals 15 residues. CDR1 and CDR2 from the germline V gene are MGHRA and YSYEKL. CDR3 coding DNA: TGCGCCAGCAGCCCCCGGGACTCCTCCTACAATGAGCAGTTCTTC. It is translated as CASSPRDSSYNEQFF.

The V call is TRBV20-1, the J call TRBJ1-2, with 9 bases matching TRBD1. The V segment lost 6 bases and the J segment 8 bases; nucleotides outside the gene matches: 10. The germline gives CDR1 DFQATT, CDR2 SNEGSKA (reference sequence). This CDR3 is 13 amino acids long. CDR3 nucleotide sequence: TGCAGTGCAAAACAGGGGGCGCGTAAAGGCTACACCTTC. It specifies CSAKQGARKGYTF.

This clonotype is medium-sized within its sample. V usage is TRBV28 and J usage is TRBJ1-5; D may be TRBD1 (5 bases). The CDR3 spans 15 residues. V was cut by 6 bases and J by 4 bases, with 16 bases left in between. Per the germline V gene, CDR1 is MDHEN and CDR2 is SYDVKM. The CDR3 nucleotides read TGTGCCAGCAGGGATGCGGGGGGATCAAATCAGCCCCAGCATTTT. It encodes CASRDAGGSNQPQHF.

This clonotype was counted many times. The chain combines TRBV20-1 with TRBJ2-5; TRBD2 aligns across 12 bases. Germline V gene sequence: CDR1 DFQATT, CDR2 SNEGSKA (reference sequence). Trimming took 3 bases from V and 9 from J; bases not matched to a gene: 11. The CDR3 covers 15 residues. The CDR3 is CSASPLAGGSVAQYF. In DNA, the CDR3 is TGCAGTGCTAGTCCACTAGCGGGAGGCTCAGTGGCCCAGTACTTC.

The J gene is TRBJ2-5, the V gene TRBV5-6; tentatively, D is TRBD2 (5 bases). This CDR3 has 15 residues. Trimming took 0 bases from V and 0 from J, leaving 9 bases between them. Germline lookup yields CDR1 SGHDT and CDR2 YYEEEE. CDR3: CASSLVGGYQETQYF. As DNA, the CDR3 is TGTGCCAGCAGCTTGGTCGGCGGGTACCAAGAGACCCAGTACTTC. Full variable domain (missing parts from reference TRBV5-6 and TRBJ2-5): DAGVTQSPTHLIKTRGQQVTLRCSPKSGHDTVSWYQQALGQGPQFIFQYYEEEERQRGNFPDRFSGHQFPNYSSELNVNALLLGDSALYLCASSLVGGYQETQYFGPGTRLLVL.

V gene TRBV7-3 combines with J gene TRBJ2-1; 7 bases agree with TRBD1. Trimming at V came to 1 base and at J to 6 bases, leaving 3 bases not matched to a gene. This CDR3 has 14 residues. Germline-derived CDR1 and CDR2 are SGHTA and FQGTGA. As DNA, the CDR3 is TGTGCCAGCAGCTTAAGTTCAGGGGGCAATGAGCAGTTCTTC. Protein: CASSLSSGGNEQFF.

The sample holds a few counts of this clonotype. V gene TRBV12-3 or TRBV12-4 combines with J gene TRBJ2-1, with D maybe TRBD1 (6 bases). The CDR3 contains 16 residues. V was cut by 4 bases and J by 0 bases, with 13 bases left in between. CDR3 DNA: TGTGCCAGCAGTTCGACAGGCCGGAGCTCCTACAATGAGCAGTTCTTC. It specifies CASSSTGRSSYNEQFF.